The 24 T cell receptor beta chains below come from one sample, sequenced in a study of regulatory T cells in long-lasting Graves disease. Library construction for TCR beta used iRepertoire HTBI primers and Arm-PCR of CDR3 regions. Via MiXCR, TCRdb re-called the multiplex PCR reads, giving one row per CDR3 protein. The sample yields more than 300,000 distinct CDR3 sequences, 12% seen once. Stated time point: newly diagnosed GD, antithyroid drugs for less than 3 months. Researchers made the TCR library from RNA that was extracted from PBMCs. This sample also belongs to another study, concerning T cells in Graves' hyperthyroidism and ophthalmopathy.

This specimen was peripheral blood mononuclear cells (PBMCs), taken at new diagnosis, from a patient treated with antithyroid drugs. Receptors were obtained from a woman between 18 and 30 years old with Graves disease.

The chain recombines TRBV5-6 with TRBJ2-7; 9 bases map to TRBD1. J lost 4 bases, V lost 3 bases, and 11 bases had no gene match. Per the germline V gene, CDR1 is SGHDT and CDR2 is YYEEEE. The CDR3 runs 16 residues. This chain's CDR3 is CASSYGPTGGGYEQYF. The CDR3 DNA sequence: TGTGCCAGCAGCTACGGCCCTACAGGGGGCGGTTACGAGCAGTACTTC.

The chain combines TRBV6-1 with TRBJ2-7, with no clear D. This CDR3 has 13 amino acids. Germline V gene lookup returns CDR1 MNHNS and CDR2 SASEGT. V shed 7 bases and J shed 2 bases, with 12 bases lying between them. CDR3 sequence: CASIRSSPYEQYF. The CDR3 region has the DNA TGTGCCAGCATTCGGAGTTCCCCCTACGAGCAGTACTTC.

There are many counts of this clonotype. The gene calls are TRBV28 and TRBJ1-2; no firm D call. Germline V gene lookup returns CDR1 MDHEN and CDR2 SYDVKM. The CDR3 length is 13 residues. V gave up 3 bases and J gave up 1 base, with 6 bases separating them. The CDR3 loop reads CASSLAINYGYTF. The CDR3 DNA sequence: TGTGCCAGCAGTTTGGCTATTAACTATGGCTACACCTTC.

Many counts were recorded for this clonotype. The chain joins TRBV20-1 to TRBJ2-1; 10 positions match TRBD2. This CDR3 has 16 amino acids. Germline CDR1 and CDR2: DFQATT and SNEGSKA (reference sequence). With 2 bases clipped from V and 5 bases from J, the junction kept 9 bases outside the gene matches. The CDR3 DNA reads as TGCAGTGCTAGATCTGCCGGGACTAGCGAGGACAATGAGCAGTTCTTC. This sequence encodes CSARSAGTSEDNEQFF.

This chain joins TRBV5-4 and TRBJ2-1; 8 nucleotides match TRBD2. The germline CDR1 and CDR2 sequences are SGHNT and YYREEE (reference sequence). The V gene end was trimmed by 3 bases and the J gene end by 3 bases; junction bases not matched to a gene: 14. The CDR3 runs to 18 residues. The CDR3 sequence: CASSSGGGRLAIYNEQFF. The CDR3, as DNA: TGTGCCAGCAGCTCAGGTGGGGGCAGACTAGCGATCTACAATGAGCAGTTCTTC.

This chain connects TRBV28 to TRBJ1-2; D is possibly TRBD1 (5 bases). CDR1 and CDR2 (germline): MDHEN, SYDVKM. The CDR3 consists of 15 residues. The germline V and J ends were trimmed by 8 bases and 3 bases, with 19 bases remaining between them. The CDR3 bases are TGTGCCAGCGGTCCGGGGGGTAGGGCGGACTATGGCTACACCTTC. It translates to CASGPGGRADYGYTF.

In its sample, this clonotype was seen many times. The chain employs TRBV7-2 and TRBJ2-5, with D perhaps TRBD1 (6 bases). This CDR3 is built from 14 residues. V gave up 4 bases and J gave up 4 bases, with 13 bases separating them. Per the germline V gene, CDR1 is SGHTA and CDR2 is FQGNSA. The CDR3 sequence: CASSSSGAGETQYF. In nucleotides, the CDR3 is TGTGCCAGCAGCTCGTCAGGGGCGGGAGAGACCCAGTACTTC.

This chain joins TRBV5-1 and TRBJ2-7; D assignment may be TRBD1 or TRBD2 (6 bases each). Trimming pared 7 bases from V and 2 bases from J, leaving 19 bases between. The CDR3 consists of 15 residues. CDR1 and CDR2 from the germline V gene are SGHRS and YFSETQ. CDR3 coding DNA: TGCGCCAGCTCTCAAGGAGGGACACCAACCTACGAGCAGTACTTC. This codes for CASSQGGTPTYEQYF.

On this clonotype: The conserved closing phenylalanine or tryptophan is absent in this CDR3, likely reflecting a read error. The V and J genes are TRBV5-1 and TRBJ1-6; TRBD1 is a possible D gene (6 bases). The V gene's germline CDR1 is SGHRS and CDR2 YFSETQ. Between the trimmed V and J ends, which lost 1 base and 5 bases, there was a span of 7 bases. The CDR3 has 14 amino acids. CDR3 in amino acids: CASSLSGDNSPLHS. The CDR3 region has the DNA TGCGCCAGCAGCTTGTCAGGGGATAATTCACCCCTCCACTCT.

This clonotype was counted many times. The chain uses TRBV6-1 and TRBJ1-3; perhaps TRBD1 as D (5 bases). Germline lookup yields CDR1 MNHNS and CDR2 SASEGT. The germline V and J ends were trimmed by 6 bases and 0 bases, with 12 bases remaining between them. The CDR3 is made up of 15 amino acids. The CDR3 protein is CASRGGGASGNTIYF. CDR3 bases: TGTGCCAGCAGGGGGGGGGGAGCCTCTGGAAACACCATATATTTT.

The table lists this clonotype with many counts. This chain joins TRBV6-1 and TRBJ1-1; D perhaps matches TRBD1 (5 bases). The CDR3 is 13 residues long. The germline CDR1 and CDR2 sequences are MNHNS and SASEGT. Trimming took off 7 bases at V and 1 base at J, with 10 bases between the two ends. CDR3: CASTYQGNTEAFF. CDR3 nucleotides: TGTGCCAGCACCTACCAGGGGAACACTGAAGCTTTCTTT.

In this sample, this clonotype turned up many times. The chain combines TRBV2 with TRBJ2-7; D possibly corresponds to TRBD2 (5 bases). From germline, CDR1 is SNHLY and CDR2 FYNNEI. The CDR3 consists of 15 residues. V lost 8 bases and J lost 4, with 21 bases in between. The CDR3 is CASYTPTGKSYEQYF. CDR3 nucleotides: TGTGCCAGCTATACCCCGACCGGGAAGTCTTACGAGCAGTACTTC.

This clonotype was counted many times. V is TRBV7-3 and J is TRBJ2-2; D unclear. Trimming shortened V by 5 bases and J by 6 bases, and 10 bases separated the two germline ends. Germline V gives CDR1 SGHTA, CDR2 FQGTGA. CDR3 length: 13 residues. The CDR3 sequence: CASSTDGSGELFF. DNA for the CDR3: TGTGCCAGCAGCACGGACGGGTCCGGGGAGCTGTTTTTT.

This clonotype appeared a few times. CDR3 coding DNA: TGTGCCAGCAGCTTAACTAGCGGGAGTCGTAACTTGAATGAGCAGTTCTTC. Translating gives CASSLTSGSRNLNEQFF. The chain is built from TRBV5-6 and TRBJ2-1; the match to TRBD2 covers 11 bases. Per germline, CDR1 SGHDT and CDR2 YYEEEE. CDR3 size: 17 residues. The V gene end was trimmed by 2 bases and the J gene end by 7 bases; junction bases not matched to a gene: 11.

This clonotype was observed at least ten times. The J gene is TRBJ2-1, the V gene TRBV28; 9 nucleotides line up with TRBD2. The CDR3 consists of 16 residues. The V and J ends lost 4 bases and 5 bases, in that order; junction bases with no gene match: 9. Germline V gives CDR1 MDHEN, CDR2 SYDVKM. In DNA form, the CDR3 reads TGTGCCAGCAGTTCACGGGCGGGAGGGATTAACAATGAGCAGTTCTTC. Translated: CASSSRAGGINNEQFF.

As to this clonotype: Given a much more abundant clone one base away, this may be a read error. The CDR3 DNA reads TGTGCCAGCAGCCCGGTAGGGAATCAGCCCCAGCATTTT. Its translation is CASSPVGNQPQHF. The chain links TRBV5-6 to TRBJ1-5; the D is unclear. The CDR3 length is 13 residues. Germline V gene lookup returns CDR1 SGHDT and CDR2 YYEEEE. With 4 bases removed from V and 4 bases from J, the gap between germline ends came to 9 bases.

At least ten counts were recorded for this clonotype. This sequence joins TRBV28 and TRBJ2-1; D ambiguous. The CDR3 extends over 19 amino acids. Per germline, CDR1 MDHEN and CDR2 SYDVKM. V lost 2 bases and J 0 bases, leaving 20 bases between the germline ends. The CDR3 sequence is CASSLRPRWTESSYNEQFF. The CDR3 DNA follows: TGTGCCAGCAGTTTACGCCCCCGGTGGACCGAGAGCTCCTACAATGAGCAGTTCTTC. The whole variable domain, remainder taken from reference TRBV28 and TRBJ2-1, is DVKVTQSSRYLVKRTGEKVFLECVQDMDHENMFWYRQDPGLGLRLIYFSYDVKMKEKGDIPEGYSVSREKKERFSLILESASTNQTSMYLCASSLRPRWTESSYNEQFFGPGTRLTVL.

This clonotype was detected ten times or more. This chain links TRBV11-3 with TRBJ2-5; D remains ambiguous. The V and J ends lost 4 bases and 5 bases respectively, with 11 bases between them. Looked up from germline, CDR1 is SGHNT and CDR2 is YENEEA. The length of the CDR3 is 13 residues. CDR3 region: CASSSFPDETQYF. The CDR3 DNA is TGTGCCAGCAGCTCTTTCCCTGATGAGACCCAGTACTTC.

This clonotype has a handful of counts. The chain uses TRBV6-2 or TRBV6-3 and TRBJ2-1, with D perhaps TRBD2 (5 bases). CDR1 is MNHEY and CDR2 is SVGEGT in the germline V gene. The length of the CDR3 is 14 residues. The V end was cut by 7 bases, the J end by 8 bases, with 18 bases between. The CDR3 reads CASTSSGFLDEQFF. The CDR3 region has the DNA TGTGCCAGCACCTCCTCGGGGTTTCTGGATGAGCAGTTCTTC.

This clonotype was recorded a few times. This chain joins TRBV6-2 or TRBV6-3 and TRBJ2-7; 15 bases match TRBD2. The V gene end was trimmed by 5 bases and the J gene end by 5 bases; junction bases not matched to a gene: 13. Per germline, CDR1 MNHEY and CDR2 SVGEGT. The CDR3 consists of 18 residues. CDR3 loop: CASSEEGRTSGRANEQYF. CDR3 nucleotides: TGTGCCAGCAGTGAAGAGGGGAGGACTAGCGGGAGGGCCAACGAGCAGTACTTC.

The CDR3 coding sequence is TGCAGTGCTAGAGAGCCTAGCTACGAGGTCCCAGATACGCAGTATTTT. This sequence encodes CSAREPSYEVPDTQYF. The chain employs TRBV20-1 and TRBJ2-3, with D possibly matching TRBD2 (5 bases). The V and J ends lost 0 bases and 4 bases respectively, with 17 bases between them. The CDR3 runs to 16 residues. The V gene's germline CDR1 is DFQATT and CDR2 SNEGSKA (reference sequence).

This clonotype was detected ten times or more. The V gene is TRBV27, the J gene TRBJ1-3; possible D gene TRBD1, 5 bases. The CDR3 has 14 residues. CDR1 is MNHEY and CDR2 is SMNVEV in the germline V gene (reference sequence). Trimming left V 2 bases short and J 1 base short, with 6 bases between. CDR3 residues: CASSLRGSGNTIYF. In DNA, the CDR3 is TGTGCCAGCAGTTTAAGGGGATCTGGAAACACCATATATTTT.

The table lists this clonotype with many counts. The chain uses TRBV15 and TRBJ1-2; D gene ambiguous. The germline CDR1 and CDR2 sequences are LNHNV and YYDKDF (reference sequence). Trimming took 0 bases from V and 5 from J, leaving 16 bases between them. The CDR3 is 16 residues long. This CDR3 reads CATSRDNSPFLYGYTF. The DNA of the CDR3 is TGTGCCACCAGCAGAGATAACTCCCCTTTCTTATATGGCTACACCTTC.

This clonotype was counted at least ten times. The chain links TRBV2 to TRBJ1-5, with D tentatively TRBD1 (5 bases). The V gene lost 6 bases and the J gene lost 0 bases, with 12 bases spanning the gap. Germline CDR1 reads SNHLY; CDR2 reads FYNNEI. The CDR3 loop spans 15 amino acids. This CDR3 is CASRRGGGSNQPQHF. CDR3 coding DNA: TGTGCCAGCAGAAGGGGCGGGGGTAGCAATCAGCCCCAGCATTTT.